The 8 T cell receptor beta chains given below trace back to one sample, sequenced in a study of blood T cell repertoires in COVID-19. Method: immunoSEQ multiplex PCR; TCRdb's copy keeps in-frame clones and lacks some. The sample lists about 250,000 clones, 80% to 85% occurring once. The sequencing sample was made of peripheral blood. All receptors derive from a man aged 50-60 years with active or convalescent COVID-19.

The chain couples TRBV21-1 to TRBJ1-2; TRBD1 was called by the table and not checked on the DNA. TRBV21-1 is given as a pseudogene. This CDR3 is built from 15 residues. This CDR3 reads CASRAIKTGSYGYTF. The CDR3 DNA sequence: TGTGCCAGCAGGGCCATTAAGACAGGCTCCTATGGCTACACCTTC.

This sequence joins TRBV29-1 and TRBJ1-2, with 8 bases identical to TRBD1. Unmatched junction bases numbered 4, after V lost 2 bases and J lost 8 bases. The length of the CDR3 is 12 residues. CDR1 and CDR2 (germline): SQVTM, ANQGSEA. The CDR3 nucleotides are TGCAGCGTTGAACAGGGGGCGCAGGGCTACACCTTC. Its translation is CSVEQGAQGYTF.

The chain uses TRBV5-5 and TRBJ2-7, with 7 nucleotides matching TRBD1. The germline V gene has CDR1 SGHKS and CDR2 YYEKEE (reference sequence). With V trimmed by 0 bases and J by 4 bases, 7 bases remained unmatched. The CDR3 sequence is 15 residues long. The CDR3: CASSLGQGAQYEQYF. CDR3 nucleotides: TGTGCCAGCAGCTTGGGACAGGGAGCTCAATACGAGCAGTACTTC.

This clone was recorded a few times. This sequence joins TRBV5-1 and TRBJ2-1; D not certain. V was shortened by 1 base and J by 6 bases, with 14 bases between the two germline ends. Germline V CDR1 and CDR2: SGHRS, YFSETQ. The CDR3 runs to 15 residues. CDR3 sequence (DNA): TGCGCCAGCAGCTTGTTTGGTCCGAGCACCAATGAGCAGTTCTTC. Amino acid sequence: CASSLFGPSTNEQFF.

J is TRBJ2-1 and V is TRBV4-1; the match to TRBD2 covers 12 bases. Germline V gene sequence: CDR1 MGHRA, CDR2 YSYEKL. CDR3 size: 17 residues. The V gene end was trimmed by 0 bases and the J gene end by 10 bases; junction bases not matched to a gene: 10. CDR3 loop: CASSQDMGLAGLLEQFF. Here the CDR3 DNA reads TGCGCCAGCAGCCAAGACATGGGACTAGCGGGCCTACTGGAGCAGTTCTTC.

The gene calls are TRBV5-1 and TRBJ1-4; TRBD1 matches 9 bases. V shed 0 bases and J 8 bases; nucleotides not matched to a gene: 8. The CDR3 covers 16 residues. Germline V gives CDR1 SGHRS, CDR2 YFSETQ. The CDR3 coding sequence is TGCGCCAGCAGCTTGGAAGCCGGGACAGGGTACGAAAAACTGTTTTTT. Its translation is CASSLEAGTGYEKLFF.

CDR3 residues: CASSHKTGQANTGELFF. The CDR3, as DNA: TGTGCCAGCAGCCACAAGACGGGACAGGCGAACACCGGGGAGCTGTTTTTT. J is TRBJ2-2 and V is TRBV3-1 (or the pseudogene TRBV3-2), with 8 bases fitting TRBD1. CDR1 and CDR2 (germline): LGHDT, YNNKEL (reference sequence). V lost 3 bases and J lost 0; bases outside the gene matches: 6. The CDR3 is made up of 17 amino acids.

The CDR3 bases are TGCGCCAGCAGCTTGGACAGGCGGGGGACACGGTACAATGAGCAGTTCTTC. This translates into CASSLDRRGTRYNEQFF. This chain connects TRBV5-1 to TRBJ2-1; a weak D match, TRBD2 (7 bases). In germline, CDR1 is SGHRS, CDR2 YFSETQ. This CDR3 has 17 amino acids. Trimming removed 0 bases at V and 4 bases at J, with 17 bases between.